This T cell receptor beta chain originates from a study of T-cell memory formation after mild COVID-19. Study overall: Largely donor-specific sequence clusters came from a couple of donors. General study results and limits: Memory sampled before infection contained some responding clones, suggesting cross-reactive memory joined. CD4+ contracting clones were mainly CM and EM; CD8+ ones, EMRA.

As regards this clonotype: Its matching antigen is unknown.

From the 5' RACE reads, TCRdb called clonotypes with MiXCR, one entry per CDR3 protein. The profile shows some 320,000 distinct CDR3 sequences, about 13% of them singletons. V shed 3 bases, J shed 3 bases, and the junction held 6 bases outside the gene matches. This CDR3 contains 16 residues. Germline CDR1 SGHAT, CDR2 FQNNGV. V usage is TRBV11-2 and J usage is TRBJ2-1, with 9 nucleotides matching TRBD1. Material: PBMCs or a T cell subset sorted from them (not recorded which). This receptor was taken from a man younger than 30 who had mild COVID-19 (a few samples of this study predate the infection). Cell type and time point are not known. CDR3 nucleotides: TGTGCCAGCAGCTTTATATTGACAGGGGGCTACAATGAGCAGTTCTTC. Encoded protein: CASSFILTGGYNEQFF.